The 9 T cell receptor beta chains below come from one sample, sequenced in a study of regulatory T cells in long-lasting Graves disease (dated by TCRdb to about 2021). Receptor amplification or capture employed multiplex PCR. TCRdb shows the sequencer as Illumina HiSeq 4000. To build TCR beta libraries, CDR3 regions were amplified by Arm-PCR using iRepertoire HTBI primers. TCRdb's own reprocessing of the public reads used fastp at Q25 and MiXCR and kept productive beta chains. Rows with one shared CDR3 protein collapse into an entry with the most common genes and DNA. The sample table contains hundreds of thousands of distinct CDR3 sequences; only one count was recorded for roughly 15% of them. The ten largest clones capture more than 15% of the sample. The time point label for this specimen denotes: newly diagnosed GD, antithyroid drugs for less than 3 months. RNA was extracted from PBMCs in TRIzol for both TCR sequencing and RNA sequencing.

These data were also reused for a study on T cells in Graves' hyperthyroidism and ophthalmopathy.

The specimen comprised peripheral blood mononuclear cells (PBMCs), sampled at new diagnosis, from a patient treated with antithyroid drugs. The source is a woman in her twenties or thirties with Graves disease. Donor details come from another sample of the same person, matched by shared clones.

This clonotype occurred many times. This chain links TRBV12-3 or TRBV12-4 with TRBJ2-1, with D perhaps matching TRBD1 (6 bases). The V end lost 5 bases, the J end lost 6 bases, and 20 bases lay between the germline ends. The CDR3 sequence is 16 residues long. CDR3 nucleotide sequence: TGTGCCAGCAGTCCGACCCCAGGGGCAACGGGCAATGAGCAGTTCTTC. Its translation is CASSPTPGATGNEQFF.

This clonotype was counted between two and nine times. The V gene is TRBV6-2 or TRBV6-3, the J gene TRBJ1-1; D gene ambiguous. The V end lost 4 bases, the J end lost 1 base, and 10 bases lay between the germline ends. The CDR3 is made up of 14 amino acids. CDR1 is MNHEY and CDR2 is SVGEGT in the germline V gene. CDR3 sequence reads: CASSWVRQNTEAFF. In DNA, the CDR3 is TGTGCCAGCAGTTGGGTCAGGCAGAACACTGAAGCTTTCTTT.

The rearrangement joins TRBV5-1 to TRBJ1-1; tentatively, D is TRBD1 (5 bases). The germline V gene encodes CDR1 SGHRS and CDR2 YFSETQ. Trimming left V 1 base short and J 0 bases short, with 22 bases between. This CDR3 is 19 amino acids long. The CDR3 protein is CASSLKSQGELIVNTEAFF. CDR3 in DNA: TGCGCCAGCAGCTTGAAGAGCCAGGGCGAGTTAATTGTGAACACTGAAGCTTTCTTT.

V and J are TRBV28 and TRBJ2-7; D is possibly TRBD2 (5 bases). The CDR3 covers 14 residues. Trimming cost V 7 bases and J 2 bases, with 15 bases left between them. Germline V gene data show CDR1 as MDHEN and CDR2 as SYDVKM. The DNA for the CDR3 is TGTGCCAGCAATTTGTGGCGGGCACCCTACGAGCAGTACTTC. Its protein is CASNLWRAPYEQYF.

This clonotype was seen a few times. The CDR3 DNA reads as TGCGCCAGCAGCGCCGGGACAGGGTTTCTAGGAAATGAGCAGTTCTTC. This translates into CASSAGTGFLGNEQFF. V is TRBV5-1 and J is TRBJ2-1, with TRBD1 matching over 9 bases. V lost 4 bases and J lost 7; bases outside the gene matches: 12. The germline V gene encodes CDR1 SGHRS and CDR2 YFSETQ. The CDR3 loop spans 16 amino acids.

This clonotype has only a few counts. The V call is TRBV13, the J call TRBJ2-1; D is possibly TRBD1 (7 bases). CDR1 is PRHDT and CDR2 is FYEKMQ in the germline V gene (reference sequence). V was trimmed by 4 bases and J by 12 bases, leaving 13 bases between them. This CDR3 is built from 12 residues. CDR3 DNA: TGTGCCAGCAGCTCGTACAGGGGAGGGCAGTTCTTC. Its translation is CASSSYRGGQFF.

This clonotype showed up just a few times. V and J are TRBV28 and TRBJ1-6; TRBD1 matches at 8 bases. Trimming at V came to 7 bases and at J to 7 bases, leaving 12 bases not matched to a gene. This CDR3 contains 16 residues. Germline CDR1 and CDR2: MDHEN and SYDVKM. The DNA of the CDR3 is TGTGCCAGCACTCCGGGACAGGACCCTCGGAATTCACCCCTCCACTTT. This gives the protein CASTPGQDPRNSPLHF.

This clonotype was recorded a few times. This chain connects TRBV6-1 to TRBJ2-4, with 10 bases that match TRBD1. This CDR3 is 13 amino acids long. Germline V gene data show CDR1 as MNHNS and CDR2 as SASEGT. With 4 bases clipped from V and 13 bases from J, the junction kept 7 bases outside the gene matches. CDR3: CASSAPGTGAQYF. The DNA of the CDR3 is TGTGCCAGCAGTGCGCCCGGGACAGGGGCCCAGTACTTC.

This chain uses TRBV25-1 with TRBJ1-2; D uncertain. This CDR3 is 13 amino acids long. V lost 2 bases and J 4 bases, leaving 8 bases between the germline ends. Per the germline V gene, CDR1 is MGHDK and CDR2 is SYGVNS. The CDR3 loop is CASSETSSYGYTF. The CDR3 DNA sequence: TGTGCCAGCAGTGAAACCAGTTCCTATGGCTACACCTTC.